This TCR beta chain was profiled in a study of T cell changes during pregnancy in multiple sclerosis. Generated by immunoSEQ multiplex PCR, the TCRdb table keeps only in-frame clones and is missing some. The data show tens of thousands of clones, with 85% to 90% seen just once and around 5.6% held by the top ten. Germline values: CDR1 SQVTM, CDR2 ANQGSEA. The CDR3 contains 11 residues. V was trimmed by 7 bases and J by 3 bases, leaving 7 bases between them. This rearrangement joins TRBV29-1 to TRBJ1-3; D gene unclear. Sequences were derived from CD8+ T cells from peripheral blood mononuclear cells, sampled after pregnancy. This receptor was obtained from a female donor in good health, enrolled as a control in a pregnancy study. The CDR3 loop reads CSAYYGNTIYF. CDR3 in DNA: TGCAGCGCTTACTATGGAAACACCATATATTTT.